Listed below are T cell receptor beta chains from one sample, sequenced in a study of T cell responses to AZD1222 COVID-19 vaccine. Data came from immunoSEQ multiplex PCR; TCRdb stores just in-frame clones and leaves some out. The data show roughly 140,000 clones, just over 90% seen once. The sample here was peripheral blood, taken on day 0 of MenACWY control vaccination. Receptor source: an adult in good health. Both conserved end residues are part of each CDR3. D genes are given only for firm matches.

d_call	v_call	j_call	cdr3_nt	cdr3_aa
NA	TRBV12-3/TRBV12-4	TRBJ1-2	TGTGCCAGCAGCCCAGGAGGGCTCTATGGCTACACCTTC	CASSPGGLYGYTF
TRBD2	TRBV18	TRBJ2-3	TGTGCCAGCTCTTTAGCGGGGCCGAGGAGCACAGATACGCAGTATTTT	CASSLAGPRSTDTQYF
NA	TRBV10-3	TRBJ2-3	TGTGCCATCAGCCCCGGACAAGTCACAGATACGCAGTATTTT	CAISPGQVTDTQYF
NA	TRBV5-1	TRBJ2-1	TGCGTAAGTAAGATCTACAATGAGCAGTTCTTC	CVSKIYNEQFF
TRBD2	TRBV24-1	TRBJ2-1	TGTGCCACCAGTGGGGGAGCGGGAGTGGGGTACAATGAGCAGTTCTTC	CATSGGAGVGYNEQFF
TRBD1	TRBV6-5	TRBJ1-1	TGTGCCAGCACCCACCCAGGGGGGTACACTGAAGCTTTCTTT	CASTHPGGYTEAFF
TRBD1	TRBV7-2	TRBJ1-2	TGTGCCAGCAGCCCGCGTAGGGGGCGACTCTCTAACTATGGCTACACCTTC	CASSPRRGRLSNYGYTF
NA	TRBV12-3/TRBV12-4	TRBJ1-2	TGTGCCAGCAGCTACGGCCCAGTCTATGGCTACACCTTC	CASSYGPVYGYTF
NA	TRBV4-1	TRBJ1-1	TGCGCCAGCAGCCAGGCGAGGAACACTGAAGCTTTCTTT	CASSQARNTEAFF
NA	TRBV2	TRBJ1-1	TGTGCCAGCGCGGCACAGCCGAACACTGAAGCTTTCTTT	CASAAQPNTEAFF
NA	TRBV5-8	TRBJ1-2	TGTGCCAGCAGAGAACAGCATTATGGCTACACCTTC	CASREQHYGYTF
NA	TRBV27	TRBJ2-7	TGTGCCAGCAGTATTAATCGGGACTCCTACGAGCAGTACTTC	CASSINRDSYEQYF
NA	TRBV11-1	TRBJ2-2	TGTGCCAGCAGCTTAGATGGGGGGGCGCGGACCGGGGAGCTGTTTTTT	CASSLDGGARTGELFF
NA	TRBV5-1	TRBJ2-5	TGCGCTGCCTTGGGGGAGTTAGGACAAGAGACCCAGTACTTC	CAALGELGQETQYF
NA	TRBV30	TRBJ2-3	TGTGCCTGCCGGCGGGGGCCGGGGCGGTCGGGCACAGATACGCAGTATTTT	CACRRGPGRSGTDTQYF
NA	TRBV28	TRBJ2-7	TGTGCCAGCAGTTTATCTGCGGGGGAGCAGTACTTC	CASSLSAGEQYF
TRBD2	TRBV5-4	TRBJ2-1	TGTGCCGTAGGATCGGCGGGACTAGGGTACAATGAGCAGTTCTTC	CAVGSAGLGYNEQFF
NA	TRBV5-1	TRBJ1-4	TGCGCCAGCAGCCGAGAATATATGGGGGAAAAACTGTTTTTT	CASSREYMGEKLFF
NA	TRBV28	TRBJ2-3	TGTGCCAGCAGTTTAAGGCCAGATACGCAGTATTTT	CASSLRPDTQYF
TRBD1	TRBV28	TRBJ1-2	TGTGCCAGCAGGAGGGGACAGCCCGACCGCTACACCTTC	CASRRGQPDRYTF
NA	TRBV6-5	TRBJ1-3	TGTGCCAGCAGCTCCAGGGGTTTCTCTGGAAACACCATATATTTT	CASSSRGFSGNTIYF